Each of the 26 T cell receptor beta chains below was sequenced from the same sample in a study of vaccination and CD4 T cells after COVID-19 (dated by TCRdb to between 2021 and 2023). The receptor library was made with PCR. The listed sequencing device is Illumina iSeq 100. DNA from cultured CD4+ T cells was subjected to TCR sequencing with the Oncomine TCR Beta short-read assay at the Johns Hopkins FTIC core. TCRdb took the public reads, trimmed them with fastp at Q25, ran MiXCR for clone calling and kept in-frame beta chains. All rows with the same CDR3 protein become a single entry with the most common DNA and genes. The sample includes about 6,900 distinct CDR3 sequences, with over 20% observed a single time. Of the sample, approximately 29% falls within the top ten clones. Antigen specificity for these receptors is unknown. In the paper's terms, the treatment or condition label means: roughly 11-day PBMC culture with coronavirus spike peptide pools or control peptides (ViraFEST assay). CD4+ T cells from unexposed donors were collected before the COVID-19 pandemic (2011-2018).

The sample comprised CD4+ T cells from blood, cultured in vitro. The origin of the receptors is a human donor in good health.

This chain connects TRBV18 to TRBJ1-1; 7 positions match TRBD1. The CDR3 is 16 amino acids. V was pared by 5 bases and J by 1 base, with 10 bases of the junction left unmatched. Germline V gives CDR1 KGHSH, CDR2 LQKENI. CDR3 protein: CASSITGEVGNTEAFF. CDR3 nucleotides: TGTGCCAGCTCAATAACAGGGGAGGTAGGGAACACTGAAGCTTTCTTT.

In this sample, this clonotype turned up a few times. This chain uses TRBV15 with TRBJ1-1; the D is unclear. Germline-derived CDR1 and CDR2 are LNHNV and YYDKDF (reference sequence). V lost 5 bases to trimming and J lost 1 base, with 8 bases between them. There are 13 residues in the CDR3. The DNA of the CDR3 is TGTGCCACCAGCTACGATCCGAACACTGAAGCTTTCTTT. Its protein product is CATSYDPNTEAFF.

This sequence joins TRBV12-1 and TRBJ1-4; the table's TRBD1 call for D was not verified on the DNA. TRBV12-1 is a listed pseudogene. The CDR3 has 11 residues. In DNA, the CDR3 is TGTGCCAGCAGCCTGGGGGGAAAACTGTTTTTT. This sequence encodes CASSLGGKLFF.

The CDR3 region is CASSLAGGANSPLHF. For the CDR3, the DNA is TGTGCCAGCAGTTTAGCTGGAGGGGCGAATTCACCCCTCCACTTT. The J gene is TRBJ1-6, the V gene TRBV28; perhaps TRBD1 as D (5 bases). This CDR3 is 15 amino acids long. Germline CDR1 and CDR2: MDHEN and SYDVKM. V was cut by 2 bases and J by 7 bases, with 12 bases left in between.

Relative to its sample, this clonotype is medium-sized (0.01 to 0.1%). This chain links TRBV6-1 with TRBJ1-2; D gene uncertain. Germline-derived CDR1 and CDR2 are MNHNS and SASEGT. V was trimmed by 3 bases and J by 0 bases, leaving 8 bases between them. This CDR3 comprises 14 residues. CDR3 residues: CASSEGGANYGYTF. CDR3 nucleotides: TGTGCCAGCAGTGAGGGTGGGGCTAACTATGGCTACACCTTC.

This chain joins TRBV19 and TRBJ1-2, with D unclear. The V and J ends lost 6 bases and 4 bases respectively, with 15 bases between them. The CDR3 runs 14 residues. The V gene's germline CDR1 is LNHDA and CDR2 SQIVND (reference sequence). The CDR3 reads CASRFGRTLYGYTF. Written as DNA, the CDR3 is TGTGCCAGTAGATTCGGCAGGACCCTCTATGGCTACACCTTC.

This sequence joins TRBV7-9 and TRBJ2-3; D remains unclear. V lost 5 bases and J 3 bases, leaving 27 bases between the germline ends. CDR3 size: 19 residues. CDR1 and CDR2 from the germline V gene are SEHNR and FQNEAQ (reference sequence). The CDR3 protein is CASSPHFLSQMRRTDTQYF. CDR3 nucleotide sequence: TGTGCCAGCAGCCCTCACTTCCTCTCACAGATGCGTAGGACAGATACGCAGTATTTT.

There are a few counts of this clonotype. The chain links TRBV11-2 to TRBJ2-2, with 12 bases that match TRBD2. The CDR3 length is 16 residues. The germline CDR1 and CDR2 sequences are SGHAT and FQNNGV. V gave up 2 bases and J gave up 5 bases; unmatched junction bases: 3. In nucleotides, the CDR3 is TGTGCCAGCAGCTTAACCCTAGCGGGGGGGACCGGGGAGCTGTTTTTT. The encoded protein is CASSLTLAGGTGELFF.

This clonotype has a handful of counts. The J gene is TRBJ1-3, the V gene TRBV5-3, with D unclear. TRBV5-3 is classed as an ORF, of uncertain function. The CDR3 totals 11 residues. The germline V and J ends were trimmed by 3 bases and 8 bases, with 6 bases remaining between them. The CDR3 DNA sequence: TGTGCCAGAAGCTCGGCGGACACCATATATTTT. It translates to CARSSADTIYF.

This clonotype turned up a few times. The chain is built from TRBV20-1 and TRBJ1-3; tentatively, D is TRBD1 (6 bases). V gave up 3 bases and J gave up 0 bases, with 12 bases separating them. Germline CDR1 and CDR2: DFQATT and SNEGSKA (reference sequence). The CDR3 sequence is 15 residues long. The CDR3 region is CSASLGTNSGNTIYF. CDR3 bases: TGCAGTGCTAGTCTCGGGACAAACTCTGGAAACACCATATATTTT.

The J gene is TRBJ1-2, the V gene TRBV7-9, with D hard to call. This CDR3 region has 14 residues. CDR1 and CDR2 from the germline V gene are SEHNR and FQNEAQ (reference sequence). The V gene lost 8 bases and the J gene lost 4 bases, with 17 bases spanning the gap. Here the CDR3 reads CASGPKPRIYGYTF. The CDR3, as DNA: TGTGCCAGCGGCCCAAAGCCCCGAATCTATGGCTACACCTTC.

This clonotype was observed a handful of times. This chain uses TRBV19 with TRBJ1-2; D is unresolved. Germline V gene sequence: CDR1 LNHDA, CDR2 SQIVND (reference sequence). Trimming shortened V by 3 bases and J by 2 bases, and 13 bases separated the two germline ends. This CDR3 is 15 amino acids long. CDR3 bases: TGTGCCAGTAGTATTTCGGGTACCAAAAACTATGGCTACACCTTC. This translates into CASSISGTKNYGYTF. The entire variable domain, with the rest obtained from reference TRBV19 and TRBJ1-2, is as follows: DGGITQSPKYLFRKEGQNVTLSCEQNLNHDAMYWYRQDPGQGLRLIYYSQIVNDFQKGDIAEGYSVSREKKESFPLTVTSAQKNPTAFYLCASSISGTKNYGYTFGSGTRLTVV.

By its share, this clonotype is large. The CDR3 here is CSARPIGLMQAFF. DNA for the CDR3: TGCAGTGCTAGACCGATAGGGTTGATGCAGGCTTTCTTT. This chain joins TRBV20-1 and TRBJ1-1; D is undetermined. Germline assignment: CDR1 DFQATT and CDR2 SNEGSKA (reference sequence). V shed 2 bases and J shed 11 bases, with 18 bases lying between them. The CDR3 consists of 13 residues.

This chain joins TRBV12-3 or TRBV12-4 and TRBJ1-1; 7 positions agree with TRBD1. V lost 4 bases and J lost 5; bases outside the gene matches: 10. The CDR3 spans 15 residues. CDR3 DNA: TGTGCCAGCAGTTGGAGGGCAGGGGGGACTACTGAAGCTTTCTTT. Encoded protein: CASSWRAGGTTEAFF.

This clonotype has just a few counts. The chain couples TRBV6-1 to TRBJ2-1; D assignment may be TRBD1 or TRBD2 (6 bases each). Between the trimmed V and J ends, which lost 8 bases and 6 bases, there was a span of 11 bases. CDR1 and CDR2 from the germline V gene are MNHNS and SASEGT. The CDR3 is 12 residues long. The CDR3 sequence: CASSGEVNEQFF. In DNA form, the CDR3 reads TGTGCCAGCTCAGGGGAGGTCAATGAGCAGTTCTTC.

This clonotype turned up a few times. The chain combines TRBV6-1 with TRBJ1-2; D not resolved. The V end was cut by 5 bases, the J end by 6 bases, with 13 bases between. Germline values: CDR1 MNHNS, CDR2 SASEGT. This CDR3 is built from 13 residues. In DNA form, the CDR3 reads TGTGCCAGCAGTCAGAATACTTGGGATGGCTACACCTTC. Translated, it gives CASSQNTWDGYTF.

Only one count was recorded for this clonotype. This rearrangement joins TRBV20-1 to TRBJ2-5; D remains unclear. Germline CDR1 reads DFQATT; CDR2 reads SNEGSKA (reference sequence). Trimming left V 4 bases short and J 5 bases short, with 17 bases between. There are 14 residues in the CDR3. The CDR3 here is CSATLWADVETQYF. The DNA of the CDR3 is TGCAGTGCTACACTTTGGGCAGACGTGGAGACCCAGTACTTC.

This chain connects TRBV5-1 to TRBJ1-1; perhaps TRBD1 as D (5 bases). The CDR3 length is 17 residues. V lost 0 bases and J 4 bases, leaving 19 bases between the germline ends. The germline V gene has CDR1 SGHRS and CDR2 YFSETQ. The CDR3 region has the DNA TGCGCCAGCAGCTTGGCCACGGGTTGGGGGATGTTCACTGAAGCTTTCTTT. Amino acid sequence: CASSLATGWGMFTEAFF.

This clonotype is deemed medium-sized. The rearrangement joins TRBV20-1 to TRBJ1-5; D unclear. Germline CDR1 DFQATT, CDR2 SNEGSKA (reference sequence). V lost 3 bases and J 11 bases, leaving 17 bases between the germline ends. The CDR3 spans 13 residues. Here the CDR3 DNA reads TGCAGTGCTAGGGAGGGCCTCGCGATGACCCAGCATTTT. It encodes CSAREGLAMTQHF.

The chain recombines TRBV10-2 with TRBJ2-1; 8 nucleotides align to TRBD2. V trimming: 6 bases; J trimming: 7 bases; junction bases outside the gene matches: 14. CDR3 length: 16 amino acids. Per the germline V gene, CDR1 is WSHSY and CDR2 is SAAADI. CDR3 bases: TGCGCCAGCAGCAAGGCGGGGGCGGGGGGTAGAAATGAGCAGTTCTTC. It is translated as CASSKAGAGGRNEQFF.

The chain combines TRBV7-9 with TRBJ2-1; D may correspond to TRBD1 or TRBD2 (5 bases each). V lost 1 base and J 0 bases, leaving 7 bases between the germline ends. The CDR3 consists of 15 residues. Germline assignment: CDR1 SEHNR and CDR2 FQNEAQ (reference sequence). The CDR3 bases are TGTGCCAGCAGCTTAGGGGACGGCTCCTACAATGAGCAGTTCTTC. This translates into CASSLGDGSYNEQFF.

The chain couples TRBV29-1 to TRBJ2-7; D could derive from TRBD1 or TRBD2 (6 bases each). The CDR3 is 13 residues long. The germline V gene encodes CDR1 SQVTM and CDR2 ANQGSEA. V gave up 4 bases and J gave up 7 bases, with 17 bases separating them. CDR3 protein: CSVALLGGSEQYF. The CDR3 DNA reads TGCAGCGTTGCCTTACTCGGGGGCAGTGAGCAGTACTTC.

This sequence joins TRBV7-9 and TRBJ1-2; D possibly corresponds to TRBD1 (5 bases). The V gene lost 4 bases and the J gene lost 7 bases, with 16 bases spanning the gap. Germline V gene lookup returns CDR1 SEHNR and CDR2 FQNEAQ (reference sequence). This CDR3 contains 14 residues. The CDR3 DNA reads TGTGCCAGCAGCTCGGGACTCCGAGGTGGTGGCTACACCTTC. Protein: CASSSGLRGGGYTF.

For this clonotype: An end of the junction differs from the germline gene, which may be a read error. The chain has TRBV7-9 and TRBJ2-5, with a weak D call TRBD1 (5 bases). The CDR3 has 13 residues. Per germline, CDR1 SEHNR and CDR2 FQNEAQ (reference sequence). CDR3 in DNA: TGTGCCAGCAGCCCTACAGGTCAAGAGACCCGGTACTTC. This sequence encodes CASSPTGQETRYF. The full variable domain, completed using reference TRBV7-9 and TRBJ2-5, is DTGVSQNPRHKITKRGQNVTFRCDPISEHNRLYWYRQTLGQGPEFLTYFQNEAQLEKSRLLSDRFSAERPKGSFSTLEIQRTEQGDSAMYLCASSPTGQETRYFGPGTRLLVL.

This clonotype is medium-sized (0.01 to 0.1%) in the sample. The rearrangement uses TRBV19 and TRBJ1-2; tentatively, D is TRBD1 (6 bases). V was cut by 1 base and J by 7 bases, with 10 bases left in between. This CDR3 is built from 13 residues. Germline V gene data show CDR1 as LNHDA and CDR2 as SQIVND (reference sequence). The chain's CDR3 is CASSIVPQGGYTF. The CDR3 DNA sequence: TGTGCCAGTAGTATAGTTCCACAGGGTGGCTACACCTTC.

The genes are TRBV5-1 and TRBJ2-5; D is possibly TRBD2 (6 bases). Germline V gene sequence: CDR1 SGHRS, CDR2 YFSETQ. Trimming stripped 0 bases from V and 5 bases from J, with 14 bases between. This CDR3 contains 15 residues. CDR3 in DNA: TGCGCCAGCAGCTTGGCCGGGACTCGGCTGGAGACCCAGTACTTC. Residues: CASSLAGTRLETQYF.